These T cell receptor beta chains were read from a single sample in a study of T cells in localized non-small cell lung cancer. The protocol was immunoSEQ multiplex PCR, while the TCRdb copy is restricted to in-frame clones and leaves out a portion. Among tens of thousands of clones listed, about 88% were seen once. The sample consisted of peripheral blood, taken before any cancer treatment. The origin of the receptors is a woman between 18 and 49 years old with stage III lung adenocarcinoma. CDR3s include the opening cysteine and the closing phenylalanine or tryptophan. The order of the fields is clone size, V gene, D gene, J gene, CDR3 length, CDR3 protein, CDR3 DNA. A D gene is named only where the DNA matches it firmly. Only part of the rows carry a size: once, few, many, or a class if the clone is expanded.

once	TRBV7-2	NA	TRBJ2-3	16	CASRGVGGYSTDTQYF	TGTGCCAGCAGGGGAGTGGGGGGATATAGCACAGATACGCAGTATTTT
NA	TRBV7-3	NA	TRBJ2-7	13	CASSLTALGEQYF	TGTGCCAGCAGCTTAACAGCTTTGGGGGAGCAGTACTTC
NA	TRBV18	NA	TRBJ2-1	17	CASSPPVTTPFYNEQFF	TGTGCCAGCTCACCACCGGTGACTACCCCTTTCTACAATGAGCAGTTCTTC
once	TRBV6-1	TRBD1	TRBJ1-6	13	CASGQGVNSPLHF	TGTGCCAGCGGACAGGGGGTAAACTCACCCCTCCACTTT
NA	TRBV9	NA	TRBJ2-2	15	CASSVKEHPTGELFF	TGTGCCAGCAGCGTAAAGGAACACCCCACCGGGGAGCTGTTTTTT
few	TRBV27	NA	TRBJ1-5	14	CASSLRPGLLPQHF	TGTGCCAGCAGTCTCCGACCGGGCCTCCTGCCCCAGCATTTT
once	TRBV6-1	TRBD2	TRBJ2-2	19	CASSERVERGGSNTGELFF	TGTGCCAGCAGTGAAAGGGTGGAACGGGGGGGCTCGAACACCGGGGAGCTGTTTTTT
once	TRBV5-5	NA	TRBJ2-3	14	CASDAYGDTDTQYF	TGTGCCTCGGACGCGTACGGGGACACAGATACGCAGTATTTT
NA	TRBV6-6	NA	TRBJ1-6	13	CATRDGSNSPLHF	TGTGCCACCAGGGACGGCTCGAATTCACCCCTCCACTTT
NA	TRBV19	NA	TRBJ1-5	20	CASSPWDSWDRSPGYQPQHF	TGTGCCAGTAGTCCCTGGGATAGTTGGGACCGCTCACCGGGGTATCAGCCCCAGCATTTT
once	TRBV2	TRBD1	TRBJ1-5	18	CASSGDRALRGSNQPQHF	TGTGCCAGCAGCGGGGACAGGGCCCTGCGGGGTAGCAATCAGCCCCAGCATTTT
few	TRBV19	NA	TRBJ1-2	13	CASSIGVDYGYTF	TGTGCCAGTAGTATAGGGGTGGACTATGGCTACACCTTC
NA	TRBV6-4	NA	TRBJ1-2	13	CASSRGVNYGYTF	TGTGCCAGCAGTCGTGGAGTTAACTATGGCTACACCTTC
NA	TRBV5-4	NA	TRBJ1-6	14	CASSLSVGNSPLHF	TGTGCCAGCAGCTTGTCGGTCGGCAATTCACCCCTCCACTTT
NA	TRBV18	TRBD1	TRBJ1-2	16	CASSPRDRLQSYGYTF	TGTGCCAGCTCACCCCGGGACAGGCTTCAATCCTATGGCTACACCTTC
medium-sized	TRBV7-9	NA	TRBJ2-2	13	CASSLAQVGELFF	TGTGCCAGCAGCTTAGCCCAGGTCGGGGAGCTGTTTTTT
once	TRBV15	NA	TRBJ1-2	11	CATSRDRTWSF	TGTGCCACCAGCAGAGATCGAACTTGGTCCTTC
NA	TRBV6-1	TRBD1	TRBJ1-5	17	CASSAGTGNYRNQPQHF	TGTGCCAGCAGTGCCGGGACAGGTAATTATCGCAATCAGCCCCAGCATTTT
NA	TRBV15	TRBD1	TRBJ1-3	15	CATSKGTGSGNTIYF	TGTGCCACCAGCAAAGGGACAGGCTCTGGAAACACCATATATTTT
NA	TRBV19	TRBD1	TRBJ1-3	15	CASSIGQGSGNTIYF	TGTGCCAGTAGTATCGGACAGGGCTCTGGAAACACCATATATTTT
NA	TRBV20-1	NA	TRBJ2-1	10	CSAVNNEQFF	TGCAGTGCTGTTAACAATGAGCAGTTCTTC
NA	TRBV7-2	NA	TRBJ2-7	14	CASSLGGRFNEQYF	TGTGCCAGCAGCCTAGGCGGTCGGTTTAACGAGCAGTACTTC
NA	TRBV2	NA	TRBJ1-2	13	CASSDTGSNGYTF	TGTGCCAGCAGCGACACAGGGAGCAATGGCTACACCTTC
NA	TRBV21-1	NA	TRBJ1-1	17	CASSKTLFLDRASEAFF	TGTGCCAGCAGCAAAACCCTTTTCCTGGACAGGGCCTCTGAAGCTTTCTTT
NA	TRBV7-2	NA	TRBJ2-1	14	CASSPGPTYNEQFF	TGTGCCAGCAGCCCCGGGCCAACTTACAATGAGCAGTTCTTC
once	TRBV5-1	TRBD1	TRBJ1-3	17	CASSHGQGMQSGNTIYF	TGCGCCAGCAGCCACGGACAGGGGATGCAATCTGGAAACACCATATATTTT
NA	TRBV11-3	NA	TRBJ2-7	12	CASSAGQGEQYF	TGTGCCAGCAGCGCTGGACAAGGGGAGCAGTACTTC
NA	TRBV5-3	NA	TRBJ1-6	12	CASSPSGSPLHF	TGTGCCAGCAGCCCCAGTGGGTCACCCCTCCACTTT
NA	TRBV18	NA	TRBJ1-2	14	CASSPPAGFSGYTF	TGTGCCAGCTCACCACCGGCGGGGTTTAGTGGCTACACCTTC
NA	TRBV7-2	TRBD1	TRBJ1-2	14	CASSTRQGSYGYTF	TGTGCCAGCAGCACCCGACAGGGGTCTTATGGCTACACCTTC
NA	TRBV11-2	NA	TRBJ2-7	16	CASRPQGGSSSYEQYF	TGTGCCAGCAGACCCCAGGGGGGGTCCAGCTCCTACGAGCAGTACTTC
NA	TRBV5-6	TRBD2	TRBJ2-7	13	CASSPGGAYEQYF	TGTGCCAGCAGCCCTGGGGGGGCCTACGAGCAGTACTTC
NA	TRBV29-1	NA	TRBJ2-1	13	CSVEEGGSNEQFF	TGCAGCGTTGAAGAGGGCGGGTCCAATGAGCAGTTCTTC
NA	TRBV7-9	TRBD1	TRBJ2-5	16	CASGPQPGQQQETQYF	TGTGCCAGCGGCCCTCAACCGGGACAGCAACAAGAGACCCAGTACTTC
NA	TRBV2	NA	TRBJ2-3	14	CASSLRGGTDTQYF	TGTGCCAGCAGTCTCAGGGGTGGGACAGATACGCAGTATTTT
NA	TRBV15	TRBD2	TRBJ2-7	16	CATSPGGLAATYEQYF	TGTGCCACCAGCCCCGGAGGACTAGCGGCCACCTACGAGCAGTACTTC
NA	TRBV29-1	TRBD1	TRBJ1-3	14	CSGWDRGAGNTIYF	TGCAGCGGGTGGGACAGGGGAGCGGGAAACACCATATATTTT
NA	TRBV11-2	NA	TRBJ1-1	14	CASSFDGQNTEAFF	TGTGCCAGCAGCTTCGACGGACAGAACACTGAAGCTTTCTTT
NA	TRBV6-6	TRBD1	TRBJ1-1	15	CASSYGGQGDTEAFF	TGTGCCAGCAGTTACGGGGGGCAGGGGGACACTGAAGCTTTCTTT
few	TRBV6-5	NA	TRBJ1-5	16	CASSYSWKVGNQPQHF	TGTGCCAGCAGTTACTCATGGAAGGTAGGCAATCAGCCCCAGCATTTT
NA	TRBV9	NA	TRBJ2-1	16	CASSTTGPSSYNEQFF	TGTGCCAGCAGCACGACGGGGCCGAGCTCCTACAATGAGCAGTTCTTC
NA	TRBV7-2	TRBD1	TRBJ2-3	15	CASSSRTGLRDTQYF	TGTGCCAGCAGCTCCCGGACAGGGCTTAGAGATACGCAGTATTTT
NA	TRBV6-5	TRBD1	TRBJ1-2	15	CASREQGGPYYGYTF	TGTGCCAGCCGGGAACAGGGGGGACCCTACTATGGCTACACCTTC
NA	TRBV10-3	NA	TRBJ2-7	13	CAISTGRPYEQYF	TGTGCCATCAGCACAGGCCGTCCGTACGAGCAGTACTTC
NA	TRBV4-1	NA	TRBJ1-2	12	CASTPGTPTLTF	TGCGCCAGCACGCCCGGGACACCTACTTTGACCTTC
NA	TRBV18	NA	TRBJ1-2	14	CASSLVTDNYGYTF	TGTGCCAGCTCACTGGTAACTGATAACTATGGCTACACCTTC
few	TRBV6-6	TRBD1	TRBJ2-2	14	CASSYSQGAGELFF	TGTGCCAGCAGTTACTCACAGGGGGCCGGGGAGCTGTTTTTT
NA	TRBV11-3	NA	TRBJ2-7	13	CASSLDLSTEQYF	TGTGCCAGCAGCTTAGATCTCAGTACCGAGCAGTACTTC